This TCR beta chain derives from a study of breast tumors, draining lymph nodes, adjacent tissues. As concerns this clonotype: Its antigen is unknown.

Each CDR3 protein is one row after TCRdb ran MiXCR on the multiplex PCR reads. The table lists some 65,000 distinct CDR3 sequences, over 40% of them singletons. General study points: Data fit most tumor T cells coming from lymph node, expanding in tumor. Compared with basal-like, luminal-like tumors shared significantly more repertoire with nontumor tissue. Data only fit, rather than demonstrated, lymph node origin of most tumor T cells. Compared with lymph nodes, tumors were less diverse; compared with nontumor tissue, more.

Trimming took 0 bases from V and 2 from J; bases not matched to a gene: 3. Looked up from germline, CDR1 is MGHDK and CDR2 is SYGVNS. The CDR3 is 16 amino acids. The receptor comes from a female donor with breast cancer. Some clones in this sample may be carry-over from other donors' samples. Sequencing was done on a sample of breast tumor tissue. The gene calls are TRBV25-1 and TRBJ1-4; TRBD1 matches 7 bases. The CDR3, as DNA: TGTGCCAGCAGTGAATATCGGGGACAGACTAATGAAAAACTGTTTTTT. It encodes CASSEYRGQTNEKLFF.